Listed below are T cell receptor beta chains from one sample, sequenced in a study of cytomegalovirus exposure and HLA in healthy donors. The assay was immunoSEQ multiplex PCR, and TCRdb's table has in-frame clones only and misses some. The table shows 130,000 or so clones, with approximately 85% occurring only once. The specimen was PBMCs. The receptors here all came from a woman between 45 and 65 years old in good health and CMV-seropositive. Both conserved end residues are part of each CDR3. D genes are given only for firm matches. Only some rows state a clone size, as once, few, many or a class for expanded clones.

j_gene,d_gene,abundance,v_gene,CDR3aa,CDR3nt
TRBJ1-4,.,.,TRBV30,CAWSSIGGEKLFF,TGTGCCTGGAGTTCGATTGGTGGCGAAAAACTGTTTTTT
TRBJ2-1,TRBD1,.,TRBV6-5,CASRTRGNEQFF,TGTGCCAGCAGAACCAGGGGGAATGAGCAGTTCTTC
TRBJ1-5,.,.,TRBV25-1,CASSDHGPNQPQHF,TGTGCCAGCAGTGATCATGGCCCAAATCAGCCCCAGCATTTT
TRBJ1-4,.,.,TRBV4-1,CASSQDGGGSEKLFF,TGCGCCAGCAGCCAAGATGGTGGGGGGAGTGAAAAACTGTTTTTT
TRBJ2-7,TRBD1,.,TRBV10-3,CAISGPRDRGFDEQYF,TGTGCCATCAGTGGGCCCCGGGACAGGGGGTTCGACGAGCAGTACTTC
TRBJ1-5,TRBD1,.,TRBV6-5,CASSRGQGDQPQHF,TGTGCCAGCAGTCGGGGACAGGGGGATCAGCCCCAGCATTTT
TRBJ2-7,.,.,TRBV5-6,CASRDTGYEQYF,TGTGCCAGCAGGGATACAGGGTACGAGCAGTACTTC
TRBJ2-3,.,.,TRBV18,CASSGRGPGTDTQYF,TGTGCCAGCTCCGGACGCGGGCCGGGAACAGATACGCAGTATTTT
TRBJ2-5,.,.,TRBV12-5,CASGKGAAETQYF,TGTGCTAGTGGCAAAGGGGCTGCCGAGACCCAGTACTTC
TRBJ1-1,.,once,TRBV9,CASSVAGASTEAFF,TGTGCCAGCAGCGTAGCAGGGGCGAGCACTGAAGCTTTCTTT
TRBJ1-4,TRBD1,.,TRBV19,CASSMGDRAPNEKLFF,TGTGCCAGTAGTATGGGGGACAGGGCCCCTAATGAAAAACTGTTTTTT
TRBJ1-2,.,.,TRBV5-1,CASSPGPVSAFSYTF,TGCGCCAGCAGCCCCGGTCCCGTGAGTGCGTTCAGCTACACCTTC
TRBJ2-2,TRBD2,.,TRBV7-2,CASSLVGSGSPGELFF,TGTGCCAGCAGCTTAGTAGGTAGCGGGAGCCCCGGGGAGCTGTTTTTT
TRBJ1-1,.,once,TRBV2,CASSEAGEVGAFF,TGTGCCAGCAGTGAAGCAGGGGAGGTAGGAGCTTTCTTT
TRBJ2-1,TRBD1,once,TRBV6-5,CASSRTGSSYNEQFF,TGTGCCAGCAGCAGGACAGGGAGCTCCTACAATGAGCAGTTCTTC
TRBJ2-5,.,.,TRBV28,CASSLPTTQETQYF,TGTGCCAGCAGTTTACCGACAACTCAAGAGACCCAGTACTTC
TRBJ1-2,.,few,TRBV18,CASSTGGFYGYTF,TGTGCCAGCTCAACGGGAGGATTCTATGGCTACACCTTC
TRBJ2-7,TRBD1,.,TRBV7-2,CASSPQGVLSFYEQYF,TGTGCCAGCAGCCCCCAGGGGGTCCTCTCTTTCTACGAGCAGTACTTC
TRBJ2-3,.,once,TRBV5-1,CASSLVRDFSTDTQYF,TGCGCCAGCAGCTTGGTTCGGGACTTTTCCACAGATACGCAGTATTTT
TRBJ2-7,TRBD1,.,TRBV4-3,CASSLSTGSDSYEQYF,TGCGCCAGCAGCCTTTCGACAGGGAGCGACTCCTACGAGCAGTACTTC
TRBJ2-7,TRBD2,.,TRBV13,CASSLGLAGAYEQYF,TGTGCCAGCAGCTTAGGGCTAGCGGGAGCCTACGAGCAGTACTTC
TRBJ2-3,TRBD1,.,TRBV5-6,CASSHAFPETGGRTDTQYF,TGTGCCAGCAGCCACGCCTTCCCCGAAACAGGGGGCCGCACAGATACGCAGTATTTT
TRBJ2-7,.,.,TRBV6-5,CASSWEVGVLEQYF,TGTGCCAGCAGTTGGGAGGTTGGGGTCCTCGAGCAGTACTTC
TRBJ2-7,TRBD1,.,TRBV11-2,CASSTSTGGAGEQYF,TGTGCCAGCAGCACTTCTACAGGGGGCGCGGGGGAGCAGTACTTC
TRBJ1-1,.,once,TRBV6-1,CASSEGPGGTEAFF,TGTGCCAGCAGTGAAGGGCCAGGAGGCACTGAAGCTTTCTTT
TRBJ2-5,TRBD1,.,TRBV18,CASSPDRGVETQYF,TGTGCCAGCTCACCGGACAGGGGTGTAGAGACCCAGTACTTC
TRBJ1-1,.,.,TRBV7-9,CASSRPPDRKYTEAFF,TGTGCCAGCAGCCGGCCCCCGGACAGAAAGTACACTGAAGCTTTCTTT
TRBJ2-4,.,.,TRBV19,CASSQSENIQYF,TGTGCCAGTAGTCAAAGCGAAAACATTCAGTACTTC
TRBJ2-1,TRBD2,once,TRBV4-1,CASSRGLAGGIRHEQFF,TGCGCCAGCAGTCGCGGACTAGCGGGAGGAATTCGGCATGAGCAGTTCTTC
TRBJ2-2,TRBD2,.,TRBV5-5,CASSLGALWEGVAGELFF,TGTGCCAGCAGCTTGGGGGCCCTTTGGGAGGGAGTAGCAGGGGAGCTGTTTTTT
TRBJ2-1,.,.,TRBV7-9,CASSLTDFTGSSYNEQFF,TGTGCCAGCAGCTTAACCGACTTTACAGGTAGCTCCTACAATGAGCAGTTCTTC
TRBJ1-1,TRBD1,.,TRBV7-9,CASSPQGAFNTEAFF,TGTGCCAGCAGTCCGCAGGGGGCATTTAACACTGAAGCTTTCTTT
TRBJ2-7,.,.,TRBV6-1,CATAKRDNPYEQYF,TGTGCCACCGCGAAGAGGGACAACCCCTACGAGCAGTACTTC
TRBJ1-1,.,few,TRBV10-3,CAISEWREKTEAFF,TGTGCCATCAGTGAGTGGAGGGAGAAGACTGAAGCTTTCTTT
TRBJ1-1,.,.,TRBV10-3,CAIKEGLRRQLNTEAFF,TGTGCCATCAAGGAGGGGCTGCGGAGACAACTTAACACTGAAGCTTTCTTT
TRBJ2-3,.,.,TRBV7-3,CASSLRLYTDTQYF,TGTGCCAGCAGCTTAAGACTATACACAGATACGCAGTATTTT
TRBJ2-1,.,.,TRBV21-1,CASSKELTGLAYNEQFF,TGTGCCAGCAGCAAAGAACTGACGGGATTGGCTTACAATGAGCAGTTCTTC